Detailed here is one T cell receptor beta chain. Its antigen is not identified. This entry belongs to a study of T cell repertoires in cytomegalovirus infection. Study context: CMV infection plus the matching HLA type was flagged by public TCR beta signatures.

Germline-derived CDR1 and CDR2 are MNHEY and SVGEGT. Trimming took off 7 bases at V and 2 bases at J, with 9 bases between the two ends. The CDR3 length is 12 residues. Study findings and constraints: Carriers of CMV plus the relevant HLA were identified by cumulative public TCR beta family frequency. HLA-C-restricted CMV-specific TCR beta clonotypes were dominant in the ex vivo response.

TCRdb reanalysed the reads using MiXCR and keeps one entry per CDR3 protein. The sample has tens of thousands of distinct CDR3 sequences; about half are singletons. The sequence derives from a human donor in good health (CMV status not recorded). Some clones in this sample may be carry-over from other donors' samples. The chain has TRBV6-2 or TRBV6-3 and TRBJ2-7; D is unresolved. Sequencing was performed on CD8+ T cells from cultured PBMCs, taken from culture after CMV antigen stimulation. The CDR3 nucleotides are TGTGCCAGCACACCCAGTACCTACGAGCAGTACTTC. Its protein product is CASTPSTYEQYF.